This T cell receptor (beta chain) comes out of a study of T cell repertoires in cytomegalovirus infection (dated by TCRdb to the late 2010s). At the level of the whole study: Recently identified HLA-C-restricted CMV epitopes, whose presentation resists viral immunomodulation, were targeted by peptide stimulations together with well-studied HLA-B-restricted epitopes. The HLA type of each donor mattered for the analysis, because public TCR beta signatures pointed to carriage of CMV infection along with the matching HLA type. Beyond this particular receptor, the publication reports: In the ex vivo response, HLA-C-restricted CMV-specific TCR beta clonotypes were dominant, and in two of eight donors the single most frequent clonotype came from this HLA-C-restricted group. Cumulative frequency of public TCR beta family members discriminated carriers of CMV infection plus the relevant HLA type in this cohort and an independent approximately 340-donor cohort.

This clonotype was seen ten or more times. Its antigen specificity is not known. Per-base qualities were not stored, and no clone one base away is much larger. The sample's treatment or condition label, decoded: in vitro stimulation with specific CMV peptide epitopes to enrich CMV-specific T cells. Reads for this sample came from an Illumina HiSeq 1500. TCRdb ran its own pipeline on the public reads, namely fastp trimming at Q25 and MiXCR clone calling, and kept in-frame beta chains. When rows share a CDR3 protein, they turn into one entry using the most common DNA and genes. In all, the sample holds approximately 280,000 distinct CDR3 sequences, and 20% to 25% of those were seen once. Clones ranked in the top ten supply roughly a fifth of the sample. The CDR3 has 16 amino acids, counting the end cysteine and phenylalanine. The CDR3 DNA has 48 bases and is translated from base 1. V loses 7 bases, J loses 0 bases, and the germline ends lie 16 bases apart.

This clonotype was sampled from a human donor in good health (CMV status not recorded). Some clones in this sample may be carry-over from other donors' samples. The rearranged segments are TRBV12-3 or TRBV12-4 and TRBJ1-5; the D region possibly corresponds to TRBD1 (5 bases align). The sample consisted of cultured PBMCs, taken from culture after CMV antigen stimulation. The nucleotide sequence reads TGTGCCAGCACCCTCACCCTGGGGGGTAGCAATCAGCCCCAGCATTTT. Translation gives CASTLTLGGSNQPQHF.